These 25 T cell receptor beta chains share one sample of origin, sequenced in a study of cytomegalovirus exposure and HLA in healthy donors. PCR primers comprised 60 Vbeta and 13 Jbeta primers. Assay: immunoSEQ multiplex PCR; the TCRdb copy retains only in-frame clones and omits some. The sample carries some 150,000 clones, roughly 80% recorded once. Sequences were obtained from PBMCs. The receptors were sampled from a woman between 18 and 30 years old in good health and CMV-seronegative.

The chain recombines TRBV4-1 with TRBJ2-5; D may be TRBD1 (5 bases). V lost 4 bases, J lost 5 bases, and 11 bases lay in between. Germline CDR1 MGHRA, CDR2 YSYEKL. The CDR3 totals 13 residues. The CDR3 nucleotides read TGCGCCAGCAGCCTTACAGGCGCGGAGACCCAGTACTTC. It codes for CASSLTGAETQYF.

The chain combines TRBV5-1 with TRBJ2-3; TRBD1 is a possible D gene (6 bases). Trimming left V 5 bases short and J 4 bases short, with 11 bases between. This CDR3 is 13 amino acids long. CDR1 and CDR2 from the germline V gene are SGHRS and YFSETQ. CDR3 DNA: TGCGCCAGCAGGGAGTCAGGGGCAGATACGCAGTATTTT. As protein: CASRESGADTQYF.

J is TRBJ2-5 and V is TRBV5-1, with TRBD2 matching over 8 bases. The CDR3 totals 16 residues. CDR1 SGHRS and CDR2 YFSETQ come from the germline V gene. V gave up 1 base and J gave up 0 bases; unmatched junction bases: 5. As DNA, the CDR3 is TGCGCCAGCAGCTTGACGGGAGGGTTTGACCAAGAGACCCAGTACTTC. Translation gives CASSLTGGFDQETQYF.

J is TRBJ2-7 and V is TRBV18; D unclear. This CDR3 is 15 amino acids long. Germline CDR1 and CDR2: KGHSH and LQKENI. The germline V and J ends were trimmed by 1 base and 3 bases, with 13 bases remaining between them. The DNA of the CDR3 is TGTGCCAGCTCACCACTGGCTAGTCACAACTACGAGCAGTACTTC. Protein sequence: CASSPLASHNYEQYF.

About this clone itself: This specimen includes other DNA sequences encoding the same CDR3. The chain recombines TRBV15 with TRBJ2-5; D is possibly TRBD1 (5 bases). Germline CDR1 is LNHNV and CDR2 is YYDKDF (reference sequence). V lost 4 bases and J 3 bases, leaving 12 bases between the germline ends. The CDR3 sequence is 14 residues long. CDR3 nucleotide sequence: TGTGCCACCAGCAAGGGGCGGCTTGAAGAGACCCAGTACTTC. It is translated as CATSKGRLEETQYF.

The V call is TRBV21-1, the J call TRBJ1-4; TRBD1, as called in the table, went unchecked against the DNA. TRBV21-1 corresponds to a pseudogene. The CDR3 has 13 residues. CDR3 protein: CASNTDRTEKLFF. The CDR3 DNA reads as TGTGCCAGCAATACAGACAGAACTGAAAAACTGTTTTTT.

V gene TRBV6-4 combines with J gene TRBJ2-4, with D perhaps TRBD2 (6 bases). Germline V gene data show CDR1 as MRHNA and CDR2 as SNTAGT. The CDR3 totals 15 residues. The ends were cut back, 0 bases at V and 0 bases at J, with 6 bases in the middle. The CDR3 reads CASSDSGLAKNIQYF. The CDR3 DNA sequence: TGTGCCAGCAGTGACTCGGGACTAGCCAAAAACATTCAGTACTTC.

The table lists this clone with a count of one. V and J are TRBV4-3 and TRBJ2-7; D remains unclear. The germline V gene encodes CDR1 LGHNA and CDR2 YSLEER. This CDR3 region has 14 residues. The V end lost 0 bases, the J end lost 1 base, and 7 bases lay between the germline ends. The CDR3 spells CASSQDMESYEQYF. The CDR3 DNA sequence: TGCGCCAGCAGCCAAGACATGGAGTCCTACGAGCAGTACTTC.

The chain employs TRBV5-6 and TRBJ2-5; 11 nucleotides match TRBD2. The CDR3 runs to 14 residues. The J segment lost 5 bases and the V segment lost 4 bases, leaving 4 bases of the junction unmatched. CDR1 is SGHDT, CDR2 YYEEEE, per germline. The CDR3 DNA reads TGTGCCAGCAGCCTAGCGGGAGGTGGGGAGACCCAGTACTTC. This encodes CASSLAGGGETQYF. The complete variable domain, with remaining parts taken from reference TRBV5-6 and TRBJ2-5, reads DAGVTQSPTHLIKTRGQQVTLRCSPKSGHDTVSWYQQALGQGPQFIFQYYEEEERQRGNFPDRFSGHQFPNYSSELNVNALLLGDSALYLCASSLAGGGETQYFGPGTRLLVL.

The J gene is TRBJ2-4, the V gene TRBV4-2; possibly TRBD2 for D (6 bases). This CDR3 has 15 residues. Germline V CDR1 and CDR2: LGHNA, YNFKEQ. Trimming stripped 2 bases from V and 5 bases from J, with 13 bases between. The chain's CDR3 is CASSQPGLAENIQYF. The CDR3 DNA follows: TGTGCCAGCAGCCAACCGGGCTTAGCGGAAAACATTCAGTACTTC.

This chain links TRBV27 with TRBJ1-1, with 7 bases aligning to TRBD1. This CDR3 spans 15 amino acids. Germline V lookup: CDR1 MNHEY, CDR2 SMNVEV (reference sequence). Trimming at V came to 0 bases and at J to 1 base, leaving 2 bases not matched to a gene. Written as DNA, the CDR3 is TGTGCCAGCAGTTTATCTACAGGGGCGAACACTGAAGCTTTCTTT. Protein sequence: CASSLSTGANTEAFF.

The sample holds a few counts of this clone. The V and J genes are TRBV1 and TRBJ2-3; the tabulated D call, TRBD2, remains unverified against the DNA. TRBV1 constitutes a pseudogene. The CDR3 extends over 19 amino acids. The DNA of the CDR3 is TGCACCAGCAGCCAAGATCACCGAGGACTAGCGGAAAGCACAGATACGCAGTATTTT. This codes for CTSSQDHRGLAESTDTQYF.

Here the CDR3 reads CATSGGQGSEKLFF. The CDR3 coding sequence is TGTGCCACCAGCGGAGGACAGGGATCTGAAAAACTGTTTTTT. The rearrangement uses TRBV15 and TRBJ1-4, with 8 bases fitting TRBD1. Germline V gene sequence: CDR1 LNHNV, CDR2 YYDKDF (reference sequence). The CDR3 runs 14 residues. V was clipped by 5 bases and J by 7 bases; unmatched bases: 6.

This sequence joins TRBV11-2 and TRBJ1-1; D is unclear. Trimming took off 0 bases at V and 1 base at J, with 12 bases between the two ends. The CDR3 has 16 amino acids. In germline, CDR1 is SGHAT, CDR2 FQNNGV. The CDR3 DNA sequence: TGTGCCAGCAGCTTAGAGGGTCATGCGGCGAACACTGAAGCTTTCTTT. It is translated as CASSLEGHAANTEAFF.

The V call is TRBV7-6, the J call TRBJ2-7, with a tentative D call TRBD2 (5 bases). This CDR3 spans 15 amino acids. CDR1 is SGHVS and CDR2 is FNYEAQ in the germline V gene. V shed 1 base and J shed 3 bases, with 13 bases lying between them. The CDR3 sequence is CASSLDDGIIYEQYF. CDR3 bases: TGTGCCAGCAGCTTAGATGACGGGATCATCTACGAGCAGTACTTC.

This chain uses TRBV7-3 with TRBJ2-3; 9 positions agree with TRBD1. The germline V gene has CDR1 SGHTA and CDR2 FQGTGA. V was pared by 1 base and J by 5 bases, with 7 bases of the junction left unmatched. The CDR3 covers 16 residues. The CDR3 DNA follows: TGTGCCAGCAGCTTAATGGGCTACAGGGGGCGAGATACGCAGTATTTT. This sequence encodes CASSLMGYRGRDTQYF. The full variable domain, rest sourced from reference TRBV7-3 and TRBJ2-3, is GAGVSQTPSNKVTEKGKYVELRCDPISGHTALYWYRQSLGQGPEFLIYFQGTGAADDSGLPNDRFFAVRPEGSVSTLKIQRTERGDSAVYLCASSLMGYRGRDTQYFGPGTRLTVL.

This clone was detected once. This chain joins TRBV7-2 and TRBJ1-5; D uncertain. The CDR3 has 15 residues. Per the germline V gene, CDR1 is SGHTA and CDR2 is FQGNSA. With 0 bases removed from V and 1 base from J, the gap between germline ends came to 7 bases. CDR3 sequence: CASSLAPGSNQPQHF. The DNA for the CDR3 is TGTGCCAGCAGCTTAGCGCCGGGGAGCAATCAGCCCCAGCATTTT.

This clone has just one count. The chain employs TRBV7-9 and TRBJ2-1; D is uncertain. V shed 5 bases and J shed 1 base, with 15 bases lying between them. CDR3 length: 16 amino acids. Germline-derived CDR1 and CDR2 are SEHNR and FQNEAQ (reference sequence). The CDR3 is CASSPTTGESYNEQFF. DNA for the CDR3: TGTGCCAGCAGCCCTACGACGGGTGAATCCTACAATGAGCAGTTCTTC. The full variable domain, with the rest looked up from reference TRBV7-9 and TRBJ2-1, is DTGVSQNPRHKITKRGQNVTFRCDPISEHNRLYWYRQTLGQGPEFLTYFQNEAQLEKSRLLSDRFSAERPKGSFSTLEIQRTEQGDSAMYLCASSPTTGESYNEQFFGPGTRLTVL.

The genes are TRBV4-2 and TRBJ1-5; tentatively, D is TRBD1 (5 bases). Trimming stripped 0 bases from V and 6 bases from J, with 12 bases between. This CDR3 comprises 15 residues. Looked up from germline, CDR1 is LGHNA and CDR2 is YNFKEQ. CDR3 loop: CASSQDGEGFQPQHF. CDR3 nucleotides: TGTGCCAGCAGCCAAGATGGGGAGGGGTTTCAGCCCCAGCATTTT.

This clone was seen a handful of times. The chain recombines TRBV6-5 with TRBJ2-7; a possible D gene is TRBD1 (5 bases). The CDR3 totals 12 residues. The germline V gene has CDR1 MNHEY and CDR2 SVGAGI. Deletions cut 4 bases from V and 2 bases from J, with 6 bases between. In nucleotides, the CDR3 is TGTGCCAGCAGTTCGGACACCTACGAGCAGTACTTC. Translated: CASSSDTYEQYF.

The genes are TRBV6-4 and TRBJ2-3, with D maybe TRBD2 (6 bases). V lost 2 bases to trimming and J lost 4 bases, with 7 bases between them. Germline V CDR1 and CDR2: MRHNA, SNTAGT. This CDR3 is built from 13 residues. The CDR3 sequence: CASSDGTSDTQYF. The CDR3 bases are TGTGCCAGCAGTGACGGGACTTCAGATACGCAGTATTTT.

CDR3 in DNA: TGTGCCAGCAGCCGGACCGGACTAGGACGCTACGAGCAGTACTTC. It encodes CASSRTGLGRYEQYF. The chain uses TRBV11-2 and TRBJ2-7, with 7 positions matching TRBD2. The CDR3 contains 15 residues. The trim removed 5 bases at V and 3 bases at J, leaving 10 bases unmatched. Germline-derived CDR1 and CDR2 are SGHAT and FQNNGV.

The chain is built from TRBV2 and TRBJ2-5, with unresolved D. The tail of the sequence fits TRBJ2-7 better, so the J call may be wrong. Germline V gene lookup returns CDR1 SNHLY and CDR2 FYNNEI. The CDR3 contains 15 residues. DNA of the CDR3: TGTGCCAGCAGTCCTCTCCAGGTACGCGCCTACGAGCAGTACTTC. Translating gives CASSPLQVRAYEQYF.

With regard to this clone: The junction and the germline gene differ at one end; a read error may be behind it. The genes are TRBV28 and TRBJ1-5, with 7 positions matching TRBD1. CDR1 and CDR2 from the germline V gene are MDHEN and SYDVKM. The CDR3 is 12 residues long. CDR3 DNA: TGCCAGACAGGGCCAGGGAATCAGCCCCAGCATTTT. It encodes CQTGPGNQPQHF.

The V call is TRBV18, the J call TRBJ1-1; the D gene is possibly TRBD1 (6 bases). Between the trimmed V and J ends, which lost 2 bases and 0 bases, there was a span of 16 bases. This CDR3 contains 17 residues. CDR1 KGHSH and CDR2 LQKENI come from the germline V gene. CDR3 nucleotides: TGTGCCAGCTCACCAGGGACGGGGGGCCCAATGAACACTGAAGCTTTCTTT. It yields the protein CASSPGTGGPMNTEAFF.